This TCR beta chain comes out of a study of blood T cells in healthy people across ages. General study results and limits: Unsorted PBMCs blocked a conclusive comparison of naive and antigen-experienced cells.

Primers used in a second PCR of about 7 to 12 cycles were a sample-barcoded 5' primer and a J-beta primer mix. Via MiXCR, TCRdb re-called the 5' RACE reads, giving one row per CDR3 protein. The sample has fewer than 800,000 distinct CDR3 sequences, roughly 32% seen once. This clonotype occurred a few times. Its antigen is undetermined. One base away lies a much larger clone, so this may be a sequencing read error. The CDR3 has 13 residues. Sample: blood. The chain recombines TRBV12-3 or TRBV12-4 with TRBJ2-4; D perhaps matches TRBD1 (5 bases). The J call may be mistaken, given a closer DNA end match to TRBJ2-7. The clonotype originates from a woman aged 80 or over in good health. The CDR3 is CASKGDWSDEQYF. The DNA of the CDR3 is TGTGCCAGCAAAGGGGATTGGAGTGACGAGCAGTACTTC.